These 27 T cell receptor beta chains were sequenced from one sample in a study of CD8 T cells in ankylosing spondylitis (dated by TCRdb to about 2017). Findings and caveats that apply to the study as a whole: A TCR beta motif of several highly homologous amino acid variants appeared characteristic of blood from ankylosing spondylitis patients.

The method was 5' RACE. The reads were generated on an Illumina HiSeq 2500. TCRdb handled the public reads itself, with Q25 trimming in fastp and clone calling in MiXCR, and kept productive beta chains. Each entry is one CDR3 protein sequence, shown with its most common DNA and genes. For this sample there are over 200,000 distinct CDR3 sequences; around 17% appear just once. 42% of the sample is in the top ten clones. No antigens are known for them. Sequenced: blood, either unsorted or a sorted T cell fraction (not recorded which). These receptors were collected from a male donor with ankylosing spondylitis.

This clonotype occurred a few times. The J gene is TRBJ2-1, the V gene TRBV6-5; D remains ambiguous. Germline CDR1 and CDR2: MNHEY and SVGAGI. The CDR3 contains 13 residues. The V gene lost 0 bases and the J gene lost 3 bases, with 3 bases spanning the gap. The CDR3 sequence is CASSYSVYNEQFF. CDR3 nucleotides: TGTGCCAGCAGTTACTCGGTCTACAATGAGCAGTTCTTC.

This CDR3 reads CASTTNTEAFF. In DNA form, the CDR3 reads TGTGCCAGCACTACGAACACTGAAGCTTTCTTT. The V and J genes are TRBV12-3 or TRBV12-4 and TRBJ1-1; D uncertain. This CDR3 contains 11 residues. The V end was cut by 7 bases, the J end by 1 base, with 4 bases between.

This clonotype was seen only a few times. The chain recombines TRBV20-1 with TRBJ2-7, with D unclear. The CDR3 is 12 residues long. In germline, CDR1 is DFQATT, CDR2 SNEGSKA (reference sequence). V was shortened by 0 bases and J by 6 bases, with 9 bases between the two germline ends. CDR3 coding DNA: TGCAGTGCTAGAGACTCTGGCTTCGAGCAGTACTTC. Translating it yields CSARDSGFEQYF.

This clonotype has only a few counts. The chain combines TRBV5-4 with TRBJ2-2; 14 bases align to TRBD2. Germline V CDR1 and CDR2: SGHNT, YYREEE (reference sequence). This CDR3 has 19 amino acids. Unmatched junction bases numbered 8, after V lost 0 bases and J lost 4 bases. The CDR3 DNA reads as TGTGCCAGCAGCTTGGAGACTAGCGGGAGGGCCCTTGTCACCGGGGAGCTGTTTTTT. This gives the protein CASSLETSGRALVTGELFF.

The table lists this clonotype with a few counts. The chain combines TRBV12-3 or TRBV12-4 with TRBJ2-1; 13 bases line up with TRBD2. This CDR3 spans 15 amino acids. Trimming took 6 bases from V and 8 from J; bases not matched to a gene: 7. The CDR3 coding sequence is TGTGCCAGCAGCCGGACTAGCGGGGGTGGGGATGAGCAGTTCTTC. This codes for CASSRTSGGGDEQFF.

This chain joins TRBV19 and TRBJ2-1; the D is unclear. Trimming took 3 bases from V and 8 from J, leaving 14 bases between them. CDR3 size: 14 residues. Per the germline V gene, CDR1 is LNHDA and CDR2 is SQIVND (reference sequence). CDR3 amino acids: CASSMETAFHEQFF. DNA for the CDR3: TGTGCCAGTAGTATGGAGACGGCCTTCCATGAGCAGTTCTTC.

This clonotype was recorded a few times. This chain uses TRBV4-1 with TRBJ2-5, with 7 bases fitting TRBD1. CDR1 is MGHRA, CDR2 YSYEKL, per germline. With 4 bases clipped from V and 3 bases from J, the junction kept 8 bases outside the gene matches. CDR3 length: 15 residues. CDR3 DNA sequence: TGCGCCAGCAGCCCTTACAGGGGTGACGAAGAGACCCAGTACTTC. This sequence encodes CASSPYRGDEETQYF.

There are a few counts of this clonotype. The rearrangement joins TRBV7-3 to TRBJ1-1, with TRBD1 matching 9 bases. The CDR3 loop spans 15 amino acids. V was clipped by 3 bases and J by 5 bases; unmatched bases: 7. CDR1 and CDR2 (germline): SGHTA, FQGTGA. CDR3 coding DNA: TGTGCCAGCAGCTTGCAACAGGGGGCTGAAACTGAAGCTTTCTTT. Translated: CASSLQQGAETEAFF.

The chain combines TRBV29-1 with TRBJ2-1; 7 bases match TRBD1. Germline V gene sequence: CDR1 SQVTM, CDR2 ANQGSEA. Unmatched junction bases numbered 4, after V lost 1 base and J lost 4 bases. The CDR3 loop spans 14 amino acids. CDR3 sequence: CSVEAQGEYNEQFF. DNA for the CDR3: TGCAGCGTTGAAGCGCAGGGGGAGTACAATGAGCAGTTCTTC.

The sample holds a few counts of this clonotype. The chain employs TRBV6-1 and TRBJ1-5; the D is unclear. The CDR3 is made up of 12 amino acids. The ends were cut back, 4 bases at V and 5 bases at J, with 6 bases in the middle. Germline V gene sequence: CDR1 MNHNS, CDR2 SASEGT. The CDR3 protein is CASSGWDQPQHF. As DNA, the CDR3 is TGTGCCAGCAGTGGGTGGGATCAGCCCCAGCATTTT.

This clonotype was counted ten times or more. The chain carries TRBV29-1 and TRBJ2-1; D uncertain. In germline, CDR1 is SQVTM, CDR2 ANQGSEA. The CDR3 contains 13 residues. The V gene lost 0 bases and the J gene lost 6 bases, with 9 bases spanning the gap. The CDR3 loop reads CSVEDDWINEQFF. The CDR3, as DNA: TGCAGCGTTGAAGATGACTGGATCAATGAGCAGTTCTTC.

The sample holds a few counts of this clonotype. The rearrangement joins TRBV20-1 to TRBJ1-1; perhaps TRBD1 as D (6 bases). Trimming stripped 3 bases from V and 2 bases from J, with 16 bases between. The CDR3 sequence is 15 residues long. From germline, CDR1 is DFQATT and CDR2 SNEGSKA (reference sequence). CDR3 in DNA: TGCAGTGCTAGCCCCTTTAACAGGGAAAACACTGAAGCTTTCTTT. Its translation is CSASPFNRENTEAFF.

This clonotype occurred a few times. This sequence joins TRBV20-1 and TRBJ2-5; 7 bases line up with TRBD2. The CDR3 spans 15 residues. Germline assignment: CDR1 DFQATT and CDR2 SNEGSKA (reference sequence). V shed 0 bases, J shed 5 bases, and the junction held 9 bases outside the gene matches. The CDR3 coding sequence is TGCAGTGCTAGAGACATGGGAGGGCCACTTGAGACCCAGTACTTC. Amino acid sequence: CSARDMGGPLETQYF.

This chain's CDR3 is CASNEDRNSYEQYF. DNA for the CDR3: TGTGCCAGCAATGAGGACAGGAACTCCTACGAGCAGTACTTC. The chain carries TRBV7-9 and TRBJ2-7; TRBD1 agrees at 7 bases. This CDR3 contains 14 residues. V was clipped by 7 bases and J by 0 bases; unmatched bases: 6. The germline V gene encodes CDR1 SEHNR and CDR2 FQNEAQ (reference sequence).

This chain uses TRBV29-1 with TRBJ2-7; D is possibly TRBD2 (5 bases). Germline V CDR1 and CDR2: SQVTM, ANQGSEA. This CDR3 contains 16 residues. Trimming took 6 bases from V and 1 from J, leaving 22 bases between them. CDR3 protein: CSVQTRGRPGSYEQYF. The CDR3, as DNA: TGCAGCGTCCAAACGAGAGGGCGCCCCGGGTCCTACGAGCAGTACTTC.

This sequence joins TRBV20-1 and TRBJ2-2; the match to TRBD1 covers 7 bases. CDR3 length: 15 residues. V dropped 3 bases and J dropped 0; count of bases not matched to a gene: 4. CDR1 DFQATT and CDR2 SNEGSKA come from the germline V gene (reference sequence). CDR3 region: CSARGTATNTGELFF. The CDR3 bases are TGCAGTGCTAGGGGGACAGCTACGAACACCGGGGAGCTGTTTTTT.

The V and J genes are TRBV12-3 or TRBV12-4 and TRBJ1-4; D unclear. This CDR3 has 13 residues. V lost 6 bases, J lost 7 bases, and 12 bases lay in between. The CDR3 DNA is TGTGCCAGCAGCCTCAGCAAGGGTGAAAAACTGTTTTTT. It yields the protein CASSLSKGEKLFF.

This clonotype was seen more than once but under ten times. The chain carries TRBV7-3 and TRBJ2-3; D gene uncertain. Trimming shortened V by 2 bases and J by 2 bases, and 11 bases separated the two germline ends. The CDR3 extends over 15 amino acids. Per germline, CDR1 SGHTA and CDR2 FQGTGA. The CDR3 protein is CASSLLGILTDTQYF. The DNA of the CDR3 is TGTGCCAGCAGCTTACTTGGGATCCTCACAGATACGCAGTATTTT.

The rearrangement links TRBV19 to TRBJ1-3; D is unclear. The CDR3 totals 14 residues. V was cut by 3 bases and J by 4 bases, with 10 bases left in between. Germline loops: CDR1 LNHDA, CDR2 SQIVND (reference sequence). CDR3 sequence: CASSITSNGNTIYF. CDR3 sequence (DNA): TGTGCCAGTAGTATCACGTCGAACGGAAACACCATATATTTT.

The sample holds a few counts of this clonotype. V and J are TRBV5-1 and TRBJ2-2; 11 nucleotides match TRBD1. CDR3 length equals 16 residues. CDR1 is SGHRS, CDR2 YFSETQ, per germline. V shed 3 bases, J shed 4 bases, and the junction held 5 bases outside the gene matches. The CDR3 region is CASSSPGQGVTGELFF. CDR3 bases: TGCGCCAGCAGCTCTCCGGGACAGGGGGTCACCGGGGAGCTGTTTTTT.

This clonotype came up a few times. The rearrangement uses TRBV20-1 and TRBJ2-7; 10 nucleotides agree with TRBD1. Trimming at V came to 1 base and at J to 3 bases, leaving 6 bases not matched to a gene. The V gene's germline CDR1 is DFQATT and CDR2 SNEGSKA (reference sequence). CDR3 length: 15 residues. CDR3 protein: CSARGWGQGFYEQYF. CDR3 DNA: TGCAGTGCTAGAGGCTGGGGACAGGGGTTCTACGAGCAGTACTTC.

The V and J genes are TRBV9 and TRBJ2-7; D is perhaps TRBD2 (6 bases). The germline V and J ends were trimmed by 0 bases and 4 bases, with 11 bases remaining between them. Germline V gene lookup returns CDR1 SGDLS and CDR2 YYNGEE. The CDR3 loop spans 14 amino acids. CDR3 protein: CASSVAGDGYEQYF. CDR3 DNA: TGTGCCAGCAGCGTAGCGGGGGACGGGTACGAGCAGTACTTC.

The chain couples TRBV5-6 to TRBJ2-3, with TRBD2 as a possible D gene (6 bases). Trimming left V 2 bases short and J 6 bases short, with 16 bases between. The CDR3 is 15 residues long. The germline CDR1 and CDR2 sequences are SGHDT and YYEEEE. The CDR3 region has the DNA TGTGCCAGCAGCTTTGGGACTTACTCAAAGGATACGCAGTATTTT. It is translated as CASSFGTYSKDTQYF.

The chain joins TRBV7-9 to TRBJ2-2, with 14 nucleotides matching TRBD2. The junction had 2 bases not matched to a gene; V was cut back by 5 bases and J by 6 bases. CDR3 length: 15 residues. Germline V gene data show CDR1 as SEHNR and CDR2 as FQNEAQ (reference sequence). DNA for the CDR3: TGTGCCAGCAGCGCGGGACTAGCGGGGGCCGGGGAGCTGTTTTTT. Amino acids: CASSAGLAGAGELFF.

This chain's CDR3 is CASSWGQFRSGANVLTF. The CDR3 nucleotides read TGTGCCAGCAGCTGGGGACAGTTTCGCTCTGGGGCCAACGTCCTGACTTTC. The rearrangement links TRBV7-6 to TRBJ2-6; the match to TRBD1 covers 7 bases. J gave up 0 bases and V 4 bases, and 6 bases lay outside the gene matches. Germline lookup yields CDR1 SGHVS and CDR2 FNYEAQ. The CDR3 length is 17 residues. Drawing the rest from reference TRBV7-6 and TRBJ2-6, the complete variable domain is GAGVSQSPRYKVTKRGQDVALRCDPISGHVSLYWYRQALGQGPEFLTYFNYEAQQDKSGLPNDRFSAERPEGSISTLTIQRTEQRDSAMYRCASSWGQFRSGANVLTFGAGSRLTVL.

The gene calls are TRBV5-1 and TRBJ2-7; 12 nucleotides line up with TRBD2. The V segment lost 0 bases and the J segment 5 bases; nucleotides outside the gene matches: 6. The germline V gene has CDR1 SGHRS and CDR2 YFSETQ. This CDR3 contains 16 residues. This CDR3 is CASSLESSGRAHEQYF. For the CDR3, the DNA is TGCGCCAGCAGCTTGGAGTCTAGCGGGAGGGCCCACGAGCAGTACTTC.

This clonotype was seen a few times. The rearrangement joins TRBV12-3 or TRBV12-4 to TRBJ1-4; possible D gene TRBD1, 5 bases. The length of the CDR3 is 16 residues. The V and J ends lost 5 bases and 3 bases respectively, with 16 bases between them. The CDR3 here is CASSPSTGGANEKLFF. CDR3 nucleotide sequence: TGTGCCAGCAGTCCCTCGACGGGGGGAGCTAATGAAAAACTGTTTTTT.